This is a list of T cell receptor beta chains from one sample in a study of cytomegalovirus exposure and HLA in healthy donors. Only in-frame clones appear in the TCRdb table, and some are missing; sequencing was by immunoSEQ multiplex PCR. The data hold roughly 200,000 clones, with around 80% observed a single time. Sequencing was done on a sample of PBMCs. Every receptor here comes from a woman under 40 in good health and CMV-seropositive. Each CDR3 is given with its conserved first and last residue. Fields, in order: clone size, V gene, D gene, J gene, CDR3 DNA, CDR3 protein. D genes are given only for firm matches. For some rows the clone size is stated as once, few or many, or as a class when expanded; others skip it.

clone size: few; V gene: TRBV5-1; D gene: -; J gene: TRBJ2-1; CDR3 DNA: TGCGCCAGCAGCAGCGACAATGAGCAGTTCTTC; CDR3 protein: CASSSDNEQFF
clone size: -; V gene: TRBV5-1; D gene: TRBD1; J gene: TRBJ2-3; CDR3 DNA: TGCGCCAGCTGCTTGAACGGACAGGGTACAGATACGCAGTATTTT; CDR3 protein: CASCLNGQGTDTQYF
clone size: -; V gene: TRBV6-6; D gene: -; J gene: TRBJ2-5; CDR3 DNA: TGTGCCAGCAGTTATGGTTTGGGAGCCGGTCGGGAGACCCAGTACTTC; CDR3 protein: CASSYGLGAGRETQYF
clone size: -; V gene: TRBV9; D gene: TRBD2; J gene: TRBJ2-7; CDR3 DNA: TGTGCCAGCTCGGCTAGCGGGACTCTTTCCGAGCAGTACTTC; CDR3 protein: CASSASGTLSEQYF
clone size: -; V gene: TRBV9; D gene: TRBD1; J gene: TRBJ2-2; CDR3 DNA: TGTGCCAGCAGCGCCCAACGACAGGGGATAGGAACCGGGGAGCTGTTTTTT; CDR3 protein: CASSAQRQGIGTGELFF
clone size: -; V gene: TRBV6-5; D gene: -; J gene: TRBJ1-1; CDR3 DNA: TGTGCCAGCAGTGACACCATGAACACTGAAGCTTTCTTT; CDR3 protein: CASSDTMNTEAFF
clone size: -; V gene: TRBV11-3; D gene: TRBD1; J gene: TRBJ2-1; CDR3 DNA: TGTGCCAGCAGCTTGAGGACAGGGTCCCGCAATGAGCAGTTCTTC; CDR3 protein: CASSLRTGSRNEQFF
clone size: -; V gene: TRBV5-1; D gene: TRBD2; J gene: TRBJ2-1; CDR3 DNA: TGCGCCAGCAGCCAGAGCGGGACTCCGTCCTACAATGAGCAGTTCTTC; CDR3 protein: CASSQSGTPSYNEQFF
clone size: -; V gene: TRBV27; D gene: -; J gene: TRBJ2-1; CDR3 DNA: TGTGCCAGCTCCCCTCCCGGTAGTTCCTACAATGAGCAGTTCTTC; CDR3 protein: CASSPPGSSYNEQFF
clone size: -; V gene: TRBV11-2; D gene: TRBD1; J gene: TRBJ1-4; CDR3 DNA: TGTGCCAGCAGCCACTGGACAGGTTTCGAAGAAAAACTGTTTTTT; CDR3 protein: CASSHWTGFEEKLFF
clone size: -; V gene: TRBV2; D gene: -; J gene: TRBJ1-3; CDR3 DNA: TGTGCCAGCAGAGATTTCGCGCGCGGAAACACCATATATTTT; CDR3 protein: CASRDFARGNTIYF
clone size: -; V gene: TRBV28; D gene: TRBD2; J gene: TRBJ2-7; CDR3 DNA: TGTGCCAGCATCCGCGGGGGGGGATCCTACGAGCAGTACTTC; CDR3 protein: CASIRGGGSYEQYF
clone size: -; V gene: TRBV7-9; D gene: TRBD1; J gene: TRBJ2-7; CDR3 DNA: TGTGCCAGCACCCACTTGGGCCGGGGACAGGGGGCCATCTACGAGCAGTACTTC; CDR3 protein: CASTHLGRGQGAIYEQYF
clone size: once; V gene: TRBV30; D gene: -; J gene: TRBJ2-1; CDR3 DNA: TGTGCCTATAACCCGGAGTCCTCCTACAATGAGCAGTTCTTC; CDR3 protein: CAYNPESSYNEQFF
clone size: -; V gene: TRBV5-1; D gene: -; J gene: TRBJ2-2; CDR3 DNA: TGCGCCAGCAGCTTGGAGTCCGGGGCCGGGGAGCTGTTTTTT; CDR3 protein: CASSLESGAGELFF
clone size: few; V gene: TRBV27; D gene: -; J gene: TRBJ2-7; CDR3 DNA: TGTGCCAGCAGTTTATCTCTGGGAGCGAGGGCCTACGAGCAGTACTTC; CDR3 protein: CASSLSLGARAYEQYF
clone size: -; V gene: TRBV7-8; D gene: TRBD2; J gene: TRBJ2-3; CDR3 DNA: TGTGCCAGCAGCAAAAATAGCGGGGCCGGCACAGATACGCAGTATTTT; CDR3 protein: CASSKNSGAGTDTQYF
clone size: few; V gene: TRBV5-6; D gene: -; J gene: TRBJ1-1; CDR3 DNA: TGTGCCAGCAGCCCGGCGAGGTACACTGAAGCTTTCTTT; CDR3 protein: CASSPARYTEAFF
clone size: -; V gene: TRBV13; D gene: -; J gene: TRBJ2-6; CDR3 DNA: TGTGCCAGCAGCTTCGGGGGCTCTGGGGCCAACGTCCTGACTTTC; CDR3 protein: CASSFGGSGANVLTF
clone size: -; V gene: TRBV7-9; D gene: -; J gene: TRBJ2-7; CDR3 DNA: TGTGCCAGCAGCTCACCACGTGGAGGGGCCACCTACGAGCAGTACTTC; CDR3 protein: CASSSPRGGATYEQYF
clone size: -; V gene: TRBV7-8; D gene: TRBD2; J gene: TRBJ2-1; CDR3 DNA: TGTGCCAGCAGCGCGCTAGCGGGAGATGCGGATGAGCAGTTCTTC; CDR3 protein: CASSALAGDADEQFF
clone size: -; V gene: TRBV6-5; D gene: -; J gene: TRBJ1-6; CDR3 DNA: TGTGCCAGCAGTTACGGAGGGGCCGTAAATTCACCCCTCCACTTT; CDR3 protein: CASSYGGAVNSPLHF
clone size: -; V gene: TRBV4-3; D gene: -; J gene: TRBJ2-7; CDR3 DNA: TGCGCCAGCAGCCAAGATCGGGACACAGCCTACGAGCAGTACTTC; CDR3 protein: CASSQDRDTAYEQYF
clone size: once; V gene: TRBV5-1; D gene: TRBD1; J gene: TRBJ2-4; CDR3 DNA: TGCGCCAGCAGCTTGATGGACAGGAAAAACATTCAGTACTTC; CDR3 protein: CASSLMDRKNIQYF
clone size: -; V gene: TRBV11-3; D gene: -; J gene: TRBJ1-1; CDR3 DNA: TGTGCCAGCAGCTTAGTGGGAGGGGAGGGCACTGAAGCTTTCTTT; CDR3 protein: CASSLVGGEGTEAFF